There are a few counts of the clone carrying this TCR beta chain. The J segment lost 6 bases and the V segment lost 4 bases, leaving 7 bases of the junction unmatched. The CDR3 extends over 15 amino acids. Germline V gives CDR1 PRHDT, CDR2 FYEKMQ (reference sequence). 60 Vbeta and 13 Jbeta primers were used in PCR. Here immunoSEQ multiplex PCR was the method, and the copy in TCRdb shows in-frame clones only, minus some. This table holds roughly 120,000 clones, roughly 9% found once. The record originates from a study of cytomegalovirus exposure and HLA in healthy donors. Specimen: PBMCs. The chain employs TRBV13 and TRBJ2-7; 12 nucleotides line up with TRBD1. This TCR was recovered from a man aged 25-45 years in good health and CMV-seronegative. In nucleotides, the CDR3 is TGTGCCAGCAGCTCATCCGGGACAGGGGGCACCGAGCAGTACTTC. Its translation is CASSSSGTGGTEQYF.